The clone carrying this T cell receptor (beta chain) was counted a single time. Its target is unknown. The data belong to a study of shared clonotypes between healthy human individuals. Study summary: Per donor, CD8 memory used one plate, CD8 naive used two, CD4 memory used three and CD4 naive used three. General observations from the study: Researchers sampled blood only, noting tissue repertoires likely differ. Among non-shared clonotypes, generation probabilities were lower than among those shared by all four donors.

The sorted-subset replicate PCRs were given around 190 ng DNA, which is tens of thousands of T cell genomes. The repertoire was sequenced with immunoSEQ multiplex PCR; TCRdb's copy has only in-frame clones and lacks some. The sample lists roughly 2.2 million clones; 85% to 95% were seen once. The clonotype was recovered from a man aged 18 to 29 in good health. Some clones in this sample may be carry-over from other donors' samples. The sequencing input was naive CD4+ T cells from PBMCs. Described subset: CD45RA+ positively selected.

The CDR3, as DNA: TGTGCCAGCAAATCGGGTAGAGTAGCGGGATCCGAGCAGTACTTC. It codes for CASKSGRVAGSEQYF. This rearrangement joins TRBV6-5 to TRBJ2-7; the match to TRBD2 covers 8 bases. The V segment lost 7 bases and the J segment 6 bases; nucleotides outside the gene matches: 14. CDR1 and CDR2 from the germline V gene are MNHEY and SVGAGI. CDR3 size: 15 residues.